The 15 T cell receptor beta chains presented below share a single source sample, sequenced in a study of T cell responses to AZD1222 COVID-19 vaccine listed by TCRdb under 2021. Receptor amplification or capture employed the immunoSEQ multiplex PCR assay. TCRdb re-hosts the immuneACCESS table, in-frame sequences only. Its copies lack some clones; in the studies checked, an unresolved V gene accounts for under half of them, and the cause for the rest is not known. The sample profile shows roughly 150,000 clones; roughly 92% of them were found once. In total, the top ten clones hold around 1.7% of the sample. In the paper's terms, the time point label means: baseline before first vaccination. The sequencing here drew on peripheral blood, taken on day 0 of AZD1222 vaccination. Source of these receptors: an adult in good health.

The CDR3 DNA follows: TGTGCCATCAGTGGGAGGGACAGAAGCTCCTACAATGAGCAGTTCTTC. Its translation: CAISGRDRSSYNEQFF. The genes are TRBV10-3 and TRBJ2-1; possible D gene TRBD1, 7 bases. The germline CDR1 and CDR2 sequences are ENHRY and SYGVKD. The CDR3 is 16 residues long. With 4 bases removed from V and 0 bases from J, the gap between germline ends came to 13 bases.

The rearrangement links TRBV6-5 to TRBJ2-2; D perhaps matches TRBD2 (5 bases). The CDR3 has 16 residues. Per germline, CDR1 MNHEY and CDR2 SVGAGI. V was clipped by 0 bases and J by 1 base, with 9 bases between them. For the CDR3, the DNA is TGTGCCAGCAGTTACTCGTTTACTAGGAACACCGGGGAGCTGTTTTTT. This gives the protein CASSYSFTRNTGELFF.

The chain links TRBV6-4 to TRBJ1-1; D not certain. CDR1 and CDR2 (germline): MRHNA, SNTAGT. V lost 2 bases and J 1 base, leaving 5 bases between the germline ends. This CDR3 is built from 13 residues. In nucleotides, the CDR3 is TGTGCCAGCAGTGACAGGCAGAACACTGAAGCTTTCTTT. Translated, it gives CASSDRQNTEAFF.

The chain is built from TRBV28 and TRBJ2-2; 9 bases align to TRBD1. The germline V gene encodes CDR1 MDHEN and CDR2 SYDVKM. The V segment lost 6 bases and the J segment 6 bases; nucleotides outside the gene matches: 5. This CDR3 spans 14 amino acids. The CDR3 bases are TGTGCCAGCAGCCGGGACAGGGTCCCCGGGGAGCTGTTTTTT. Protein sequence: CASSRDRVPGELFF.

V gene TRBV5-8 combines with J gene TRBJ1-1; TRBD1 matches 7 bases. V lost 4 bases and J lost 1; bases outside the gene matches: 4. This CDR3 is 14 amino acids long. Germline V lookup: CDR1 SGHTS, CDR2 YDEGEE. The CDR3 protein is CASSRDRANTEAFF. CDR3 nucleotide sequence: TGTGCCAGCAGCCGCGACAGGGCGAACACTGAAGCTTTCTTT.

The chain employs TRBV3-1 (or the pseudogene TRBV3-2) and TRBJ2-7; no reliable D call. The length of the CDR3 is 12 residues. Germline CDR1 reads LGHDT; CDR2 reads YNNKEL (reference sequence). Trimming left V 3 bases short and J 5 bases short, with 8 bases between. CDR3 sequence (DNA): TGTGCCAGCAGCCATCTCCATGACGAGCAGTACTTC. Its translation is CASSHLHDEQYF.

In its sample, this clone was seen a few times. The chain is built from TRBV7-3 and TRBJ2-1, with D possibly matching TRBD1 (5 bases). V lost 5 bases, J lost 10 bases, and 21 bases lay in between. Germline V gene data show CDR1 as SGHTA and CDR2 as FQGTGA. The CDR3 is 15 residues long. The CDR3 sequence: CASSPNSLDIGEQFF. The CDR3 region has the DNA TGTGCCAGCAGCCCGAACTCCTTGGACATTGGAGAGCAGTTCTTC. Full variable domain (remainder filled in from reference TRBV7-3 and TRBJ2-1): GAGVSQTPSNKVTEKGKYVELRCDPISGHTALYWYRQSLGQGPEFLIYFQGTGAADDSGLPNDRFFAVRPEGSVSTLKIQRTERGDSAVYLCASSPNSLDIGEQFFGPGTRLTVL.

The chain combines TRBV6-5 with TRBJ1-2; D gene ambiguous. Per germline, CDR1 MNHEY and CDR2 SVGAGI. V lost 8 bases to trimming and J lost 3 bases, with 13 bases between them. The CDR3 covers 13 residues. CDR3 loop: CASSGGPDYGYTF. The DNA of the CDR3 is TGTGCCAGCTCAGGCGGGCCAGACTATGGCTACACCTTC.

The chain carries TRBV6-2 or TRBV6-3 and TRBJ1-4; 12 nucleotides match TRBD1. CDR3 length equals 15 residues. J was trimmed by 10 bases and V by 7 bases; bases with no gene match: 10. Germline CDR1 reads MNHEY; CDR2 reads SVGEGT. The CDR3 sequence: CASNPTGTGGVKLFF. The CDR3 nucleotides are TGTGCCAGCAACCCCACCGGGACAGGGGGCGTAAAACTGTTTTTT.

The J gene is TRBJ1-2, the V gene TRBV28; 8 positions agree with TRBD1. This CDR3 is built from 12 residues. The germline gives CDR1 MDHEN, CDR2 SYDVKM. V lost 2 bases, J lost 7 bases, and 0 bases stayed unmatched. CDR3 sequence: CASSLGTGGYTF. The CDR3 DNA follows: TGTGCCAGCAGTTTAGGGACAGGTGGCTACACCTTC.

This clone showed up just a few times. This chain connects TRBV4-1 to TRBJ2-5; 8 nucleotides align to TRBD2. The CDR3 contains 17 residues. The J segment lost 2 bases and the V segment lost 0 bases, leaving 8 bases of the junction unmatched. CDR1 is MGHRA, CDR2 YSYEKL, per germline. The CDR3 DNA sequence: TGCGCCAGCAGCCAAGATTATCTAGCGGGTAAACAAGAGACCCAGTACTTC. This encodes CASSQDYLAGKQETQYF.

The J gene is TRBJ1-5, the V gene TRBV19, with 7 positions matching TRBD1. The CDR3 spans 15 residues. V gave up 5 bases and J gave up 6 bases; unmatched junction bases: 10. CDR1 and CDR2 from the germline V gene are LNHDA and SQIVND (reference sequence). The CDR3: CASSAPGQWSQPQHF. Written as DNA, the CDR3 is TGTGCCAGTAGTGCACCGGGACAGTGGAGTCAGCCCCAGCATTTT.

This sequence joins TRBV5-1 and TRBJ1-1; 7 bases are shared with TRBD1. With V trimmed by 1 base and J by 4 bases, 4 bases remained unmatched. Germline-derived CDR1 and CDR2 are SGHRS and YFSETQ. The CDR3 loop spans 14 amino acids. The chain's CDR3 is CASSLRGGTTEAFF. DNA of the CDR3: TGCGCCAGCAGCTTGCGAGGGGGCACCACTGAAGCTTTCTTT.

V gene TRBV7-3 combines with J gene TRBJ2-3; 9 positions match TRBD2. The V gene end was trimmed by 5 bases and the J gene end by 4 bases; junction bases not matched to a gene: 4. The germline V gene encodes CDR1 SGHTA and CDR2 FQGTGA. The CDR3 is made up of 14 amino acids. The CDR3 here is CASSIGTSSDTQYF. DNA of the CDR3: TGTGCCAGCAGCATAGGGACTAGCTCAGATACGCAGTATTTT.

The V gene is TRBV18, the J gene TRBJ1-1, with 7 bases lining up with TRBD1. Germline lookup yields CDR1 KGHSH and CDR2 LQKENI. Unmatched junction bases numbered 10, after V lost 2 bases and J lost 7 bases. The CDR3 runs 15 residues. The CDR3 DNA reads TGTGCCAGCTCACCAGAAATGGGGCGGACAGGTGAAGCTTTCTTT. It translates to CASSPEMGRTGEAFF.